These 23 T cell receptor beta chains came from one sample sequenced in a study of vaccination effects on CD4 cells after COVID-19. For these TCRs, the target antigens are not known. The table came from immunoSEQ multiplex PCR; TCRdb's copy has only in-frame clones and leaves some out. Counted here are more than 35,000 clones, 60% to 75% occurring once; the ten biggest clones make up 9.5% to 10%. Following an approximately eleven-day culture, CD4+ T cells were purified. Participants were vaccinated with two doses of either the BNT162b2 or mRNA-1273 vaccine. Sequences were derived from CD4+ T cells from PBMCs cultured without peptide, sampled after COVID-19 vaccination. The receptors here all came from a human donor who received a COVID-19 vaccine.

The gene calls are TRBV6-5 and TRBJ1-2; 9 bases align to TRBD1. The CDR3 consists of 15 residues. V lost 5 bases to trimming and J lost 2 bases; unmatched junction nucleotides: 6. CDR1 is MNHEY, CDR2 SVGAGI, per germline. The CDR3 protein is CASSTQGAGNYGYTF. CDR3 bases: TGTGCCAGCAGTACACAGGGGGCCGGAAACTATGGCTACACCTTC.

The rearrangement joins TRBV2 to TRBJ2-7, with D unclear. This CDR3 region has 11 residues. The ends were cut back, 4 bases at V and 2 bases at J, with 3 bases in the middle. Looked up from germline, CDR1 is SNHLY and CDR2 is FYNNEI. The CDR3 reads CASSVPYEQYF. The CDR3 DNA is TGTGCCAGCAGTGTACCCTACGAGCAGTACTTC.

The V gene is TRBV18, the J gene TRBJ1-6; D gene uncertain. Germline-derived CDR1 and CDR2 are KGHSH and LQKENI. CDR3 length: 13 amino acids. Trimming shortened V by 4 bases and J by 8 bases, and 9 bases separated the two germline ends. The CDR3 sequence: CASSQDSDSPLHF. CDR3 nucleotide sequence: TGTGCCAGCTCACAGGATTCTGATTCACCCCTCCACTTT.

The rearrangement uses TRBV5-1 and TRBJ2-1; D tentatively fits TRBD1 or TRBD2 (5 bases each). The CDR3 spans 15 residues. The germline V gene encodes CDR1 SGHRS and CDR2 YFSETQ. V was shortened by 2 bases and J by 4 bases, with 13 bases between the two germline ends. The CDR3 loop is CASSFGAGLYNEQFF. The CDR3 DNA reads TGCGCCAGCAGCTTCGGGGCAGGCCTTTACAATGAGCAGTTCTTC. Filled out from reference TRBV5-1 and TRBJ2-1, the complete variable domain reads KAGVTQTPRYLIKTRGQQVTLSCSPISGHRSVSWYQQTPGQGLQFLFEYFSETQRNKGNFPGRFSGRQFSNSRSEMNVSTLELGDSALYLCASSFGAGLYNEQFFGPGTRLTVL.

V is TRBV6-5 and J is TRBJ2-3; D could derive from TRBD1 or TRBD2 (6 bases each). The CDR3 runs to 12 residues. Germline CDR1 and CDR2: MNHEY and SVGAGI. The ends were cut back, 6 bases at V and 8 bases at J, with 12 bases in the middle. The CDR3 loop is CASRIQGGTQYF. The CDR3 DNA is TGTGCCAGCAGGATACAGGGAGGTACGCAGTATTTT.

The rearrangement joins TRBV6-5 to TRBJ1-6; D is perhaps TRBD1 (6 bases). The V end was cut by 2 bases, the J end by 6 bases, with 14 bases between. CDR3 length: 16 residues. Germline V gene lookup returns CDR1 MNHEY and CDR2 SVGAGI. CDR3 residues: CASSYILGRGNSPLHF. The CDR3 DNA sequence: TGTGCCAGCAGTTACATTTTGGGCAGGGGTAATTCACCCCTCCACTTT.

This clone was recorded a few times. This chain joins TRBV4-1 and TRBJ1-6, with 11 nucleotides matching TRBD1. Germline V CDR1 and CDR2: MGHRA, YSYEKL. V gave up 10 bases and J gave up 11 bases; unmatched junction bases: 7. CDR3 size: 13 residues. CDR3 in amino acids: CATTGTGGTPLHF. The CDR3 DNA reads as TGCGCCACTACCGGGACAGGGGGTACACCCCTCCACTTT.

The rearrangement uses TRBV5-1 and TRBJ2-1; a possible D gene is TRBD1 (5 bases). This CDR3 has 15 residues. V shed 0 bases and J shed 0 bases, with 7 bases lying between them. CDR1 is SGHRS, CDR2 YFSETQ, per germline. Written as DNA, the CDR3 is TGCGCCAGCAGCTTGGGACAGAACTCCTACAATGAGCAGTTCTTC. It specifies CASSLGQNSYNEQFF.

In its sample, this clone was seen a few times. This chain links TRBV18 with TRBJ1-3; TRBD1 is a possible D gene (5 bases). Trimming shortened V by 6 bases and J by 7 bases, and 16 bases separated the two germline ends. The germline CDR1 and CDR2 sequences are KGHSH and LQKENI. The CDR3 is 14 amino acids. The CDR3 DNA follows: TGTGCCAGCTCGGCCGGGACGGACGGGAACACCATATATTTT. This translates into CASSAGTDGNTIYF. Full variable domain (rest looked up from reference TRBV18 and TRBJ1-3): NAGVMQNPRHLVRRRGQEARLRCSPMKGHSHVYWYRQLPEEGLKFMVYLQKENIIDESGMPKERFSAEFPKEGPSILRIQQVVRGDSAAYFCASSAGTDGNTIYFGEGSWLTVV.

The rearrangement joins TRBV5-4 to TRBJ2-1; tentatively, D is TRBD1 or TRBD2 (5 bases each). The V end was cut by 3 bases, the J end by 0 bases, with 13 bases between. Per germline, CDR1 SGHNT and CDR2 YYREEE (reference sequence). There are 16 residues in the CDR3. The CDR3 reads CASSWGRKSSYNEQFF. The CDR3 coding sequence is TGTGCCAGCAGCTGGGGACGGAAGAGCTCCTACAATGAGCAGTTCTTC.

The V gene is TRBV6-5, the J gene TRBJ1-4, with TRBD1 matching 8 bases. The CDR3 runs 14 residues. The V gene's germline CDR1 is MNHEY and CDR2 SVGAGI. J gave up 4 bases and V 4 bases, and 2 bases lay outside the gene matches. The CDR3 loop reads CASSWDRSNEKLFF. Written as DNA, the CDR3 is TGTGCCAGCAGTTGGGACAGGAGTAATGAAAAACTGTTTTTT.

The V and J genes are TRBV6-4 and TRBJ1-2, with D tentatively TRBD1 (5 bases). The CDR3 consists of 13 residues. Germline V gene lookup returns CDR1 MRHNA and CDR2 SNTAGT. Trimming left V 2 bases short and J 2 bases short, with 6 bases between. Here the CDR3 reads CASSDRDNYGYTF. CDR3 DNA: TGTGCCAGCAGTGACCGGGACAACTATGGCTACACCTTC.

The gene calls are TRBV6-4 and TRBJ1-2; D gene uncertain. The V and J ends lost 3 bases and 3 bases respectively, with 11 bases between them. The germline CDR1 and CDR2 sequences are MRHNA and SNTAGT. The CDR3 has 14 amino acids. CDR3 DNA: TGTGCCAGCAGTGAGTCGGGCCGGCACTATGGCTACACCTTC. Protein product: CASSESGRHYGYTF.

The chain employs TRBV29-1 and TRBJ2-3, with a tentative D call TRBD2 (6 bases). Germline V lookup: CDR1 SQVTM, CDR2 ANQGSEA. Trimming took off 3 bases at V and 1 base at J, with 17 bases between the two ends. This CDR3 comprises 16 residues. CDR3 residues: CSVEFGSGWGTDTQYF. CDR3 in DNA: TGCAGCGTTGAGTTCGGGAGTGGGTGGGGCACAGATACGCAGTATTTT.

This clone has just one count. CDR3 region: CASSPGQGETQYF. The CDR3 DNA sequence: TGTGCCAGCAGTCCTGGACAGGGAGAGACCCAGTACTTC. The chain employs TRBV7-7 and TRBJ2-5; 8 bases are shared with TRBD1. Trimming took 6 bases from V and 4 from J; bases not matched to a gene: 4. In germline, CDR1 is SSHAT, CDR2 FNYEAQ (reference sequence). This CDR3 is 13 amino acids long.

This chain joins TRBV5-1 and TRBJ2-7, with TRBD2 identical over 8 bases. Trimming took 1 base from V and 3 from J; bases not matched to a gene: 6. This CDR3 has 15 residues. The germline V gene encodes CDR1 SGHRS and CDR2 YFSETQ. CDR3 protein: CASSLYSGGDYEQYF. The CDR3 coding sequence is TGCGCCAGCAGCTTGTACAGCGGGGGCGACTACGAGCAGTACTTC.

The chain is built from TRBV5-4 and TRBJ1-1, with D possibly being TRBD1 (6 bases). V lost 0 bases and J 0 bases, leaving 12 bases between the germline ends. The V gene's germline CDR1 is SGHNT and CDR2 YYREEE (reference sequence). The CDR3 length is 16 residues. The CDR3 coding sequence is TGTGCCAGCAGCTTGGAATTGAGGGGGATGAACACTGAAGCTTTCTTT. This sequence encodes CASSLELRGMNTEAFF.

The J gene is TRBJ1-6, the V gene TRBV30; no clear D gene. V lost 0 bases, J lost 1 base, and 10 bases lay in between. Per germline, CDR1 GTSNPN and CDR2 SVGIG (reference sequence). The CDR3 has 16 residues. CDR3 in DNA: TGTGCCTGGAGTGTTAAGGGTAGTTCCTATAATTCACCCCTCCACTTT. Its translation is CAWSVKGSSYNSPLHF.

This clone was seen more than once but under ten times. The CDR3 sequence: CASSIEDRANSPLHF. CDR3 bases: TGTGCCAGTAGTATTGAGGACAGGGCAAATTCACCCCTCCACTTT. J is TRBJ1-6 and V is TRBV19; TRBD1 aligns across 8 bases. The V gene's germline CDR1 is LNHDA and CDR2 SQIVND (reference sequence). J lost 7 bases, V lost 3 bases, and 5 bases had no gene match. This CDR3 contains 15 residues.

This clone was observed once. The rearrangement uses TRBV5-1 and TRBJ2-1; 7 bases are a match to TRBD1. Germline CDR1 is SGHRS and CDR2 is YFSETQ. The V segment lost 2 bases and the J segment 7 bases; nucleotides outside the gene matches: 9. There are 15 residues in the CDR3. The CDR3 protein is CASSLQGKTFNEQFF. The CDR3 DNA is TGCGCCAGCAGCTTACAGGGGAAGACTTTTAATGAGCAGTTCTTC.

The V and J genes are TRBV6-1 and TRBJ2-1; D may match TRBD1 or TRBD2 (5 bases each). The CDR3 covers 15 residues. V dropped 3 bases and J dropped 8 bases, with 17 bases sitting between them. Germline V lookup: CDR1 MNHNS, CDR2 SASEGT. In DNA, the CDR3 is TGTGCCAGCAGTGAGTGGCCAGGGAGTTGGGATGAGCAGTTCTTC. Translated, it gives CASSEWPGSWDEQFF.

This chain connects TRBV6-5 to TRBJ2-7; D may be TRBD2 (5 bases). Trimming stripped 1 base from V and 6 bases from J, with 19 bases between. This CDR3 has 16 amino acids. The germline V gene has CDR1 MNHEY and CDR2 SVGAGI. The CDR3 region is CASSYYPNSAFVEQYF. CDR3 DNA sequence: TGTGCCAGCAGTTACTACCCTAATAGCGCCTTTGTCGAGCAGTACTTC.

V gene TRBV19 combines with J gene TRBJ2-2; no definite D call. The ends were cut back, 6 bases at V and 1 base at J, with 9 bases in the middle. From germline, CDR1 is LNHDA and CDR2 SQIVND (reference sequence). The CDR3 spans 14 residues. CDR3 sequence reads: CASSLAVNTGELFF. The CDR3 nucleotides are TGTGCCAGTAGCCTCGCGGTGAACACCGGGGAGCTGTTTTTT.